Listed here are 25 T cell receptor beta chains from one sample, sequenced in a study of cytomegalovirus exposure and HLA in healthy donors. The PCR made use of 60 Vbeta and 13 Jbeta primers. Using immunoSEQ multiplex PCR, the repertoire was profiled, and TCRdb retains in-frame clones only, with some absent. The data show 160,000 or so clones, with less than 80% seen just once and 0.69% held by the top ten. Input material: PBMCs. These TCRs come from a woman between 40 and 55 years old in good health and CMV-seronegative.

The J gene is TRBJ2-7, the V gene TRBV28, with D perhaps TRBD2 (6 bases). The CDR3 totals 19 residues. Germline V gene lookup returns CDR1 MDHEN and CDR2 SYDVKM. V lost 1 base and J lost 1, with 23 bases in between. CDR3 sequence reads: CASSLFRWSGHQFSYEQYF. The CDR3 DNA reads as TGTGCCAGCAGTTTATTTCGGTGGAGCGGGCACCAGTTTTCCTACGAGCAGTACTTC.

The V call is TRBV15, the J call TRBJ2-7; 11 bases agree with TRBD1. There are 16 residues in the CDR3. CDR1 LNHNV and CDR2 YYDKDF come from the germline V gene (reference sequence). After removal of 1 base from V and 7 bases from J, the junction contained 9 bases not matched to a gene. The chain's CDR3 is CATSRGGGQGAREQYF. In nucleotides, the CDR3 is TGTGCCACCAGCAGAGGGGGTGGACAGGGGGCGCGGGAGCAGTACTTC.

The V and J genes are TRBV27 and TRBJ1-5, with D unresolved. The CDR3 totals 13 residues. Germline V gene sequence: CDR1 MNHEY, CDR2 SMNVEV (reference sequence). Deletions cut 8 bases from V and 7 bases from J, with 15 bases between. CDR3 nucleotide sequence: TGTGCCAGCCGGGATCGTAGTGGGCAGCCCCAGCATTTT. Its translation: CASRDRSGQPQHF.

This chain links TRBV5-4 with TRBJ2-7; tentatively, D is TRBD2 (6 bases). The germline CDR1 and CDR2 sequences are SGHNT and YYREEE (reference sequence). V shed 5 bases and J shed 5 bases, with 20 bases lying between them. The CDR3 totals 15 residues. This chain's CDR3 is CASRSRQGGDHEQYF. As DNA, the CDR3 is TGTGCCAGCAGATCGAGGCAGGGAGGAGACCACGAGCAGTACTTC. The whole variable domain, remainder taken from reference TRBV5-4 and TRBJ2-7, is ETGVTQSPTHLIKTRGQQVTLRCSSQSGHNTVSWYQQALGQGPQFIFQYYREEENGRGNFPPRFSGLQFPNYSSELNVNALELDDSALYLCASRSRQGGDHEQYFGPGTRLTVT.

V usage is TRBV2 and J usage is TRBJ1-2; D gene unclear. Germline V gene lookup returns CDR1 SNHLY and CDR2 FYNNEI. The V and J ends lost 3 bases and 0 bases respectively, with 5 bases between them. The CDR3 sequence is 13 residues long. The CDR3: CASSEGSNYGYTF. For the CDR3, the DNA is TGTGCCAGCAGTGAGGGCTCTAACTATGGCTACACCTTC.

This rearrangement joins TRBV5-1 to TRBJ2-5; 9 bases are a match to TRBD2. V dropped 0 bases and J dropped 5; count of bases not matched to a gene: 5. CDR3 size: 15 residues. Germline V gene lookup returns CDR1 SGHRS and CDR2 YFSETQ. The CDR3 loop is CASSLVSGSSETQYF. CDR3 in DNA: TGCGCCAGCAGCTTGGTTAGCGGGAGTAGCGAGACCCAGTACTTC.

CDR3 nucleotides: TGTGCCAGCAAGCGGGACAGGGTGGATACTGAAGCTTTCTTT. This sequence encodes CASKRDRVDTEAFF. The genes are TRBV6-4 and TRBJ1-1; 9 positions match TRBD1. Per germline, CDR1 MRHNA and CDR2 SNTAGT. The CDR3 loop spans 14 amino acids. Trimming at V came to 7 bases and at J to 5 bases, leaving 8 bases not matched to a gene.

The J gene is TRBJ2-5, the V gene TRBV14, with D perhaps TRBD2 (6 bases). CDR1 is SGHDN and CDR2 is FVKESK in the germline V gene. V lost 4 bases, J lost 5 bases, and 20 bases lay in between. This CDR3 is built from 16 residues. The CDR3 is CASSRGDLALGETQYF. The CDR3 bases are TGTGCCAGCAGCCGAGGGGACTTAGCGTTGGGGGAGACCCAGTACTTC.

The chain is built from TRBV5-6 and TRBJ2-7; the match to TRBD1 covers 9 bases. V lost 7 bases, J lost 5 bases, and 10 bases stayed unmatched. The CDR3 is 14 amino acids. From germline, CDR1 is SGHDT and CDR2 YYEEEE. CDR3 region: CASLGQGPSHEQYF. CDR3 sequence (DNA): TGTGCCAGCTTAGGACAGGGGCCTTCCCACGAGCAGTACTTC.

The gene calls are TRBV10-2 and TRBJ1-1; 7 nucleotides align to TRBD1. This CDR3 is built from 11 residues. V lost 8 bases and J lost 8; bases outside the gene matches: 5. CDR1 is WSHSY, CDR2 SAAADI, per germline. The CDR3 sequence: CASRGTVEAFF. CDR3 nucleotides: TGCGCCAGCCGGGGGACAGTAGAAGCTTTCTTT.

CDR3 DNA: TGCGCCAGCAGCTTGGAAGGGGGGGCATCTGAAGCTTTCTTT. Its protein is CASSLEGGASEAFF. The genes are TRBV5-1 and TRBJ1-1; TRBD1 might be the D (6 bases). The CDR3 length is 14 residues. The germline CDR1 and CDR2 sequences are SGHRS and YFSETQ. V shed 0 bases and J shed 6 bases, with 12 bases lying between them.

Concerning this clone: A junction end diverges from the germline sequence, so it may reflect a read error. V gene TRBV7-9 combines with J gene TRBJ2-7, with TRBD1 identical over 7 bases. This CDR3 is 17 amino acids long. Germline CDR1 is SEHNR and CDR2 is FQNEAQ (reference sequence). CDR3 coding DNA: TGTCCCAGCAGCCCCGCCGGTCGGACAGGAGAAAACTACGAGCAGTACTTC. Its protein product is CPSSPAGRTGENYEQYF. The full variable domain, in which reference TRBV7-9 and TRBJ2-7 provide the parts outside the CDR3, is DTGVSQNPRHKITKRGQNVTFRCDPISEHNRLYWYRQTLGQGPEFLTYFQNEAQLEKSRLLSDRFSAERPKGSFSTLEIQRTEQGDSAMYLCPSSPAGRTGENYEQYFGPGTRLTVT.

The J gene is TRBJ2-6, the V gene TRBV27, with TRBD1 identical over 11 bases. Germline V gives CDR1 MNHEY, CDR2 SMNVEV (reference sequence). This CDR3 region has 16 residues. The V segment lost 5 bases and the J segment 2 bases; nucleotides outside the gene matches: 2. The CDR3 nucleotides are TGTGCCAGCAGTCTGGGACAGGGGGCTGGGGCCAACGTCCTGACTTTC. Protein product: CASSLGQGAGANVLTF. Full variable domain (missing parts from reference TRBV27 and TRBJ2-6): EAQVTQNPRYLITVTGKKLTVTCSQNMNHEYMSWYRQDPGLGLRQIYYSMNVEVTDKGDVPEGYKVSRKEKRNFPLILESPSPNQTSLYFCASSLGQGAGANVLTFGAGSRLTVL.

The CDR3 DNA reads TGTGCCAGCAGCGTAGGAGTCGGGGGTGTAGGAGATACGCAGTATTTT. Protein sequence: CASSVGVGGVGDTQYF. The V call is TRBV9, the J call TRBJ2-3, with D possibly being TRBD2 (6 bases). The CDR3 runs to 16 residues. Trimming shortened V by 0 bases and J by 5 bases, and 16 bases separated the two germline ends. Germline lookup yields CDR1 SGDLS and CDR2 YYNGEE.

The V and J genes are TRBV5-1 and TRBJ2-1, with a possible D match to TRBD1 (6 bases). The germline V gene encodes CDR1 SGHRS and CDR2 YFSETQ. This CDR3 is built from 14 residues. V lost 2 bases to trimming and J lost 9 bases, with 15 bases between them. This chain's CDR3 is CASSLIQGHGEQFF. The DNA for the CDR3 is TGCGCCAGCAGCTTAATACAGGGTCATGGTGAGCAGTTCTTC.

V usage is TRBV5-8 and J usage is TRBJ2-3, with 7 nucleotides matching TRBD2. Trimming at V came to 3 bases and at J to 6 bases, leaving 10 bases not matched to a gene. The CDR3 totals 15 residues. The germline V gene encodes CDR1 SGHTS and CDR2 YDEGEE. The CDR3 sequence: CASSSGARGDDTQYF. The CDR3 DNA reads TGTGCCAGCAGCTCGGGAGCCCGGGGGGATGATACGCAGTATTTT.

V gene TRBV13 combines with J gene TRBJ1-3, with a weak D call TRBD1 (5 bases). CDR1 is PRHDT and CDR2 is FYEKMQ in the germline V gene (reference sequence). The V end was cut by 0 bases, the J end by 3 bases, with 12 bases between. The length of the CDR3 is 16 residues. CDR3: CASSLGLTGGGNTIYF. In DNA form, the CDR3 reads TGTGCCAGCAGCTTAGGCCTAACGGGGGGTGGAAACACCATATATTTT.

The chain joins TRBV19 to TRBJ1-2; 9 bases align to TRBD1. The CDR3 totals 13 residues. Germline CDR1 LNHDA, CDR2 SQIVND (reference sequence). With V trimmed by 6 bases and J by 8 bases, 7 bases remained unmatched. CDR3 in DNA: TGTGCCAGTAGATTCAAACAGGGGGCGGGCTACACCTTC. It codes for CASRFKQGAGYTF.

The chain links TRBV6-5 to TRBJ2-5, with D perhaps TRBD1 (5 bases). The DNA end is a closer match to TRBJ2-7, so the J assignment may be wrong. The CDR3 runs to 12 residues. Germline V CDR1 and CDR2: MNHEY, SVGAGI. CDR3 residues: CASSGRTREQYF. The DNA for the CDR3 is TGTGCCAGCAGTGGCCGGACACGCGAGCAGTACTTC.

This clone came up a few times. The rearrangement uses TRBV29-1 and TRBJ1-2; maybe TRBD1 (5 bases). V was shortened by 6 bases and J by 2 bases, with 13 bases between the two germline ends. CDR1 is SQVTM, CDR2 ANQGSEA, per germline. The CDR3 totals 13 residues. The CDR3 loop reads CSVLQVLNYGYTF. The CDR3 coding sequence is TGCAGCGTACTACAGGTCCTCAACTATGGCTACACCTTC.

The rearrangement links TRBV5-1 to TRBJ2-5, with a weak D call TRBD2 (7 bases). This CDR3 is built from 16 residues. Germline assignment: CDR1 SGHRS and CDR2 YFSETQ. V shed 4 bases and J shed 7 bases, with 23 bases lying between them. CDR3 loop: CASSLKGRGTTGTQYF. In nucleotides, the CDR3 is TGCGCCAGCAGCCTGAAGGGGCGGGGGACGACAGGGACCCAGTACTTC. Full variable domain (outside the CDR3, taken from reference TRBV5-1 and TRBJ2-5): KAGVTQTPRYLIKTRGQQVTLSCSPISGHRSVSWYQQTPGQGLQFLFEYFSETQRNKGNFPGRFSGRQFSNSRSEMNVSTLELGDSALYLCASSLKGRGTTGTQYFGPGTRLLVL.

The CDR3 DNA sequence: TGTGCCAGCAGCCCCTGGGAGACAGATACGCAGTATTTT. Translating it yields CASSPWETDTQYF. V and J are TRBV7-9 and TRBJ2-3; D perhaps matches TRBD2 (5 bases). The CDR3 length is 13 residues. Trimming shortened V by 5 bases and J by 3 bases, and 9 bases separated the two germline ends. Germline V gene data show CDR1 as SEHNR and CDR2 as FQNEAQ (reference sequence).

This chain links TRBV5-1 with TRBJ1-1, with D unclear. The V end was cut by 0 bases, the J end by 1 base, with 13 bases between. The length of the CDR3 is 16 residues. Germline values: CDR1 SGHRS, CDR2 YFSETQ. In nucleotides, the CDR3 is TGCGCCAGCAGCTTGGCGGGGAGACGCTCGAACACTGAAGCTTTCTTT. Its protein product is CASSLAGRRSNTEAFF.

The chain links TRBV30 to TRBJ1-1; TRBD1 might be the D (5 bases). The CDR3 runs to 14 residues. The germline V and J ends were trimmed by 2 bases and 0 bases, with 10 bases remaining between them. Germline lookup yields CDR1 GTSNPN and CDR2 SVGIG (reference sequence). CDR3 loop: CAWSIGGVNTEAFF. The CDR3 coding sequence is TGTGCCTGGAGTATTGGGGGGGTGAACACTGAAGCTTTCTTT.

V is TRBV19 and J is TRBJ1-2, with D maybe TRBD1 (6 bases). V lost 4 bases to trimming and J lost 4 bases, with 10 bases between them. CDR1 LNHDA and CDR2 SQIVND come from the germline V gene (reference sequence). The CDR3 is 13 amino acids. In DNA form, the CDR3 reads TGTGCCAGTAGTAAAACAGGGAGCTATGGCTACACCTTC. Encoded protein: CASSKTGSYGYTF.